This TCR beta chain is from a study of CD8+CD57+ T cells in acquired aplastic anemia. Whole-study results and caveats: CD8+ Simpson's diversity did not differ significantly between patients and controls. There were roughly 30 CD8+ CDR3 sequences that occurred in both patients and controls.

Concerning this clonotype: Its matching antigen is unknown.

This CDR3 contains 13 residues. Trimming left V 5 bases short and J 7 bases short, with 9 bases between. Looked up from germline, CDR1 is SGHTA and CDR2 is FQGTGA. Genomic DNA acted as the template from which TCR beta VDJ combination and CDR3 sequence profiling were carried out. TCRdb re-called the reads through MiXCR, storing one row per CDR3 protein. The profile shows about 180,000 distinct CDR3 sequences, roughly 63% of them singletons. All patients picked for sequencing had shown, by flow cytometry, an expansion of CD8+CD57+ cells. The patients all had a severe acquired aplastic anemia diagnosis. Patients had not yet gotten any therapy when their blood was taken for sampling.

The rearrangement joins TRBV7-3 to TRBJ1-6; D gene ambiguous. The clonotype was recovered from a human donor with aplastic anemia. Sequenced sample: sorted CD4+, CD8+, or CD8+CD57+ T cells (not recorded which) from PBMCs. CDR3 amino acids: CASSPTANSPLHF. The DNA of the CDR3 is TGTGCCAGCAGCCCTACCGCAAATTCACCCCTCCACTTT.